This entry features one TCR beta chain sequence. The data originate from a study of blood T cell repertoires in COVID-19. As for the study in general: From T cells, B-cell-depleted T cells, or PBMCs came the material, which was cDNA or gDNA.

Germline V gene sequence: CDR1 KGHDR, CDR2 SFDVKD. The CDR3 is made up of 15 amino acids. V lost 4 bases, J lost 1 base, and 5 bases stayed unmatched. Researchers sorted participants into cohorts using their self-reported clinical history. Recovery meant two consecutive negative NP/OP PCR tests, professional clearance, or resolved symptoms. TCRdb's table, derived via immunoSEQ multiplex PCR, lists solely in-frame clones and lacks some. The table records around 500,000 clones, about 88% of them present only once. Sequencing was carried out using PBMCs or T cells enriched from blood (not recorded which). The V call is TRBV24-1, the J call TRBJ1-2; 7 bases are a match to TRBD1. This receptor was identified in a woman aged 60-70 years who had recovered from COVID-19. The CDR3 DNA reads TGTGCCACCAGTGACCCGAGACAGGGTAACTATGGCTACACCTTC. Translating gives CATSDPRQGNYGYTF.